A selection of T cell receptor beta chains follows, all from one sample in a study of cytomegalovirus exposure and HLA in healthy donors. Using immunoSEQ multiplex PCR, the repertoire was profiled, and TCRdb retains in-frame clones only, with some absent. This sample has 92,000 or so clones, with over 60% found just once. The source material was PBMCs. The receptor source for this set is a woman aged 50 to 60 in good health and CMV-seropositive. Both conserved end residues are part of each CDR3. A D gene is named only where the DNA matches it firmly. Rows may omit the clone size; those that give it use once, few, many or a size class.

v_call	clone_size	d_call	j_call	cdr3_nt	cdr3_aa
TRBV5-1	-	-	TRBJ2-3	TGCGCCAGCAGTTTTGGAACGGGAGCCAGCACAGATACGCAGTATTTT	CASSFGTGASTDTQYF
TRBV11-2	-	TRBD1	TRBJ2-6	TGTGCCAGCAGCCCGCGGACAGGGGGCCTTGCAGGGGCCAACGTCCTGACTTTC	CASSPRTGGLAGANVLTF
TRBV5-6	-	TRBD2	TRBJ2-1	TGTGCCAGCAGCCCAACTAGCGGGGGGAACAATGAGCAGTTCTTC	CASSPTSGGNNEQFF
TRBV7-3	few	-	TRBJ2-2	TGTGCCAGCAGCTTACCTGGCGGTAGCGGAGGCGGGGAGCTGTTTTTT	CASSLPGGSGGGELFF
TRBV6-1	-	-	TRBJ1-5	TGTGCCAGCAGGAGGGACTTAAATCAGCCCCAGCATTTT	CASRRDLNQPQHF
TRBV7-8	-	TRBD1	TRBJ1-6	TGTGCCAGCAGCAACCCGACAGGGGGCACGAATTCACCCCTCCACTTT	CASSNPTGGTNSPLHF
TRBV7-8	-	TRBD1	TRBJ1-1	TGTGCCAGCAGCTTAGTACAGGGGACTGAAGCTTTCTTT	CASSLVQGTEAFF
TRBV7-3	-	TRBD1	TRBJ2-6	TGTGCCAGCAGCTTGGGACAGGGGGCGCCTGGGGCCAACGTCCTGACTTTC	CASSLGQGAPGANVLTF
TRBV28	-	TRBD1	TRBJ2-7	TGTGCCAGCAGACCGGGACAGGGGGCCAACGAGCAGTACTTC	CASRPGQGANEQYF
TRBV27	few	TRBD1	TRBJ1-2	TGTGCCAGCAGTACCTATGGGACAGACGAAAACTATGGCTACACCTTC	CASSTYGTDENYGYTF
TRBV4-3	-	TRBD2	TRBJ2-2	TGCGCCAGCAGCCAAGGTAGCGGGGGTAACACCGGGGAGCTGTTTTTT	CASSQGSGGNTGELFF
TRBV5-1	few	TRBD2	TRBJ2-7	TGCGCCAGCAGCCTGACTAGCGGGGTATACGAGCAGTACTTC	CASSLTSGVYEQYF
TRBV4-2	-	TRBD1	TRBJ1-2	TGTGCCAGCAGCCAAGATATGGGACAGGGCGATGGCTACACCTTC	CASSQDMGQGDGYTF
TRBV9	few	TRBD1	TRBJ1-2	TGTGCCAGCAGCGTAGGGACAGGGGTCTATGGCTACACCTTC	CASSVGTGVYGYTF
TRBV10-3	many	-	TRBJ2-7	TGTGCCATCAGTGGGGAATCGGGGGCCTACGAGCAGTACTTC	CAISGESGAYEQYF
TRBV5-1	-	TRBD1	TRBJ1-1	TGCGCCAGCAGCCCCGGACAGGGGTCTGAAGCTTTCTTT	CASSPGQGSEAFF
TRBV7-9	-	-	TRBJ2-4	TGTGCCAGCAGCCAGCAAGCTGGGACACAGGCTGGGGGTATTCAGTACTTC	CASSQQAGTQAGGIQYF
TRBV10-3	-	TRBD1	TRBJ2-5	TGTGCCATCAGTGGGACAGGGGGGGAGACCCAGTACTTC	CAISGTGGETQYF
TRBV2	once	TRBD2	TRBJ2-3	TGTGCCTACCCCGCCGGGGGGGCGGGAGATACGCAGTATTTT	CAYPAGGAGDTQYF
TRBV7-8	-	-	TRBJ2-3	TGTGCCAGCAGCCGAGGACAGAGCACAGATACGCAGTATTTT	CASSRGQSTDTQYF
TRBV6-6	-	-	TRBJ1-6	TGTGCCAGCGGCACGAATGAGGGTGGGAATTCACCCCTCCACTTT	CASGTNEGGNSPLHF
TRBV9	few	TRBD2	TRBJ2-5	TGTGCCAGCACCCCGGGACTAGCAGAGACCCAGTACTTC	CASTPGLAETQYF
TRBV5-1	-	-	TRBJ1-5	TGCGCCAGCAGCTTGGGGGCCCAAGGTCAGCCCCAGCATTTT	CASSLGAQGQPQHF
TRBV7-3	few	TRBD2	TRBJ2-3	TGTGCCAGCAGCCCCCATGGTAGGCGGGGGGATCGCACAGATACGCAGTATTTT	CASSPHGRRGDRTDTQYF
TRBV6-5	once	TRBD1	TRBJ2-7	TGTGCCAGCAGTTACGACAGGGGTTACTCCGAGCAGTACTTC	CASSYDRGYSEQYF
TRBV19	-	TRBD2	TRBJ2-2	TGTGCCAGTAGTCACCGCCGGGACTATGAACCCGGGGAGCTGTTTTTT	CASSHRRDYEPGELFF
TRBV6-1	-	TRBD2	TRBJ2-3	TGTGCCAGCAGTGAACCGCGGGGGGCCCGCACAGATACGCAGTATTTT	CASSEPRGARTDTQYF
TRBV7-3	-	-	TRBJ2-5	TGTGCCAGCAGCCAGGGGGGAGGCCAAGAGACCCAGTACTTC	CASSQGGGQETQYF
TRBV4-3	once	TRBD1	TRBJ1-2	TGCGCCAGCAGCCACCGAGACAGGGCCCAGGGGAATGGCTACACCTTC	CASSHRDRAQGNGYTF
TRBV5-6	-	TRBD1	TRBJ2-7	TGTGCCAGCAGCAAGGGGACAGGCAACTACGAGCAGTACTTC	CASSKGTGNYEQYF
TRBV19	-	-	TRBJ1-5	TGTGCCAGTAGTATTTCCCCCGGGGGGTTGAGCAATCAGCCCCAGCATTTT	CASSISPGGLSNQPQHF
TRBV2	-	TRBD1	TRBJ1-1	TGTGCCAGCAGGGGGGACAGGATGAACACTGAAGCTTTCTTT	CASRGDRMNTEAFF
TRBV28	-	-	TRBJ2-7	TGTGCCAGCCTGAGTAGCTCCTACGAGCAGTACTTC	CASLSSSYEQYF
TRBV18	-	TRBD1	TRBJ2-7	TGTGCCAGCTCACCCAGGACAGGGACTTACGAGCAGTACTTC	CASSPRTGTYEQYF
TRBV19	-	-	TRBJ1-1	TGTGCCAGTAGTATAGGGAGTAACACTGAAGCTTTCTTT	CASSIGSNTEAFF
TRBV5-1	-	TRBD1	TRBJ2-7	TGCGCCAGCAGCTTTTGGGACAGTTCGGAATACGAGCAGTACTTC	CASSFWDSSEYEQYF
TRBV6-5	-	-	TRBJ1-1	TGTGCCAGCAGTTTCACAGGGTTCGAGGACACTGAAGCTTTCTTT	CASSFTGFEDTEAFF
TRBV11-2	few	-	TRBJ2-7	TGTGCCAGCAGCCCTATTCCCATGCCCTCCTACGAGCAGTACTTC	CASSPIPMPSYEQYF
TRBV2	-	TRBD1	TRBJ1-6	TGTGCCAGCAGTTCGACAGGGAGGTGGAATTCACCCCTCCACTTT	CASSSTGRWNSPLHF
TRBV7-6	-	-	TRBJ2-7	TGTGCCAGCAGCTTAGTACCGGGGGGCTCCCTCTACGAGCAGTACTTC	CASSLVPGGSLYEQYF
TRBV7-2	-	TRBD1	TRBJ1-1	TGTGCCAGCAGCGTCGGGACAGGGGGCTGGGCTGAAGCTTTCTTT	CASSVGTGGWAEAFF
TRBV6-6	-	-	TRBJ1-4	TGTGCCAGCAGAGAGTCAGAAAAACTGTTTTTT	CASRESEKLFF